Below, 26 T cell receptor beta chains from the same sample are listed, as sequenced in a study of cytomegalovirus exposure and HLA in healthy donors. The primer mix had 60 Vbeta and 13 Jbeta primers. Produced via immunoSEQ multiplex PCR; TCRdb's table is partial and in-frame only. The sample features around 210,000 clones, with around 0.95% in its top ten. Sequencing was carried out using PBMCs. These receptors originate from a woman aged 25 to 39 in good health and CMV-seropositive.

The V and J genes are TRBV19 and TRBJ1-5, with D perhaps matching TRBD1 (6 bases). Trimming cost V 2 bases and J 1 base, with 18 bases left between them. Germline V gives CDR1 LNHDA, CDR2 SQIVND (reference sequence). The CDR3 runs 18 residues. The CDR3 DNA reads TGTGCCAGTAGTATATGGGGGTTTGGGGGCGGGAGCAATCAGCCCCAGCATTTT. Protein sequence: CASSIWGFGGGSNQPQHF.

The V gene is TRBV2, the J gene TRBJ1-1; D is unclear. The CDR3 covers 15 residues. Germline values: CDR1 SNHLY, CDR2 FYNNEI. V was cut by 4 bases and J by 6 bases, with 18 bases left in between. The DNA for the CDR3 is TGTGCCAGCAGTGCTACGCAAAATGGAGTCGCTGAAGCTTTCTTT. The encoded protein is CASSATQNGVAEAFF.

The chain employs TRBV7-6 and TRBJ2-7; D perhaps matches TRBD1 (5 bases). Germline V gives CDR1 SGHVS, CDR2 FNYEAQ. V dropped 5 bases and J dropped 2 bases, with 10 bases sitting between them. This CDR3 contains 13 residues. CDR3 nucleotides: TGTGCCAGCAGCGGCAGGGATACCTACGAGCAGTACTTC. This encodes CASSGRDTYEQYF.

The CDR3 sequence is CASSVRNYSNQPQHF. The DNA of the CDR3 is TGTGCCAGCAGTGTAAGGAACTATAGCAATCAGCCCCAGCATTTT. The chain combines TRBV6-1 with TRBJ1-5; D remains unclear. CDR3 size: 15 residues. Germline values: CDR1 MNHNS, CDR2 SASEGT. Trimming removed 4 bases from V and 0 bases from J, with 10 bases in between.

This chain uses TRBV6-5 with TRBJ1-5, with D unclear. Trimming took off 0 bases at V and 7 bases at J, with 10 bases between the two ends. The germline CDR1 and CDR2 sequences are MNHEY and SVGAGI. The length of the CDR3 is 14 residues. CDR3: CASSYSGGKQPQHF. CDR3 DNA: TGTGCCAGCAGTTACTCGGGCGGGAAGCAGCCCCAGCATTTT.

The chain has TRBV5-1 and TRBJ2-7, with 16 bases matching TRBD2. The CDR3 runs 22 residues. Per germline, CDR1 SGHRS and CDR2 YFSETQ. J lost 5 bases, V lost 3 bases, and 23 bases had no gene match. In DNA form, the CDR3 reads TGCGCCAGCAGCTGGACCGGGACTAGCGGGAGGGAAGGGAGCAGAAGTTTCGACGAGCAGTACTTC. Its translation: CASSWTGTSGREGSRSFDEQYF.

The CDR3, as DNA: TGTGCCAGCAGGAGGGGAGGTGGGAGCAATCAGCCCCAGCATTTT. Encoded protein: CASRRGGGSNQPQHF. The gene calls are TRBV28 and TRBJ1-5; D is possibly TRBD1 (5 bases). The V and J ends lost 6 bases and 1 base respectively, with 13 bases between them. Per the germline V gene, CDR1 is MDHEN and CDR2 is SYDVKM. The CDR3 extends over 15 amino acids.

V is TRBV6-5 and J is TRBJ2-7; 7 bases fit TRBD2. There are 15 residues in the CDR3. V was clipped by 2 bases and J by 0 bases; unmatched bases: 4. Germline V gene lookup returns CDR1 MNHEY and CDR2 SVGAGI. CDR3 region: CASSYAASGSYEQYF. The CDR3 nucleotides read TGTGCCAGCAGTTACGCCGCTAGCGGCTCCTACGAGCAGTACTTC.

V is TRBV12-5 and J is TRBJ1-2; D gene uncertain. The V end lost 7 bases, the J end lost 3 bases, and 12 bases lay between the germline ends. This CDR3 has 13 residues. Germline V gene data show CDR1 as LGHNT and CDR2 as FRNRAP. The CDR3 bases are TGTGCTAGTGCGCCCTCAACGGACTATGGCTACACCTTC. The encoded protein is CASAPSTDYGYTF.

This chain uses TRBV4-3 with TRBJ2-5; D remains ambiguous. CDR3 length: 14 residues. The ends were cut back, 0 bases at V and 2 bases at J, with 7 bases in the middle. CDR1 is LGHNA, CDR2 YSLEER, per germline. The CDR3 is CASSQDPAQETQYF. The CDR3 DNA reads TGCGCCAGCAGCCAAGATCCAGCGCAAGAGACCCAGTACTTC.

The rearrangement uses TRBV25-1 and TRBJ2-5; 9 nucleotides match TRBD1. With 6 bases clipped from V and 5 bases from J, the junction kept 10 bases outside the gene matches. The V gene's germline CDR1 is MGHDK and CDR2 SYGVNS. The CDR3 is made up of 15 amino acids. In DNA form, the CDR3 reads TGTGCCAGCAGCGTGGACAGGGGTGTCAGGGAGACCCAGTACTTC. Protein: CASSVDRGVRETQYF.

This chain links TRBV4-3 with TRBJ1-1; possible D gene TRBD1, 6 bases. With 4 bases removed from V and 3 bases from J, the gap between germline ends came to 18 bases. CDR3 length: 16 residues. The germline gives CDR1 LGHNA, CDR2 YSLEER. The chain's CDR3 is CASSPSRQGQDTEAFF. The CDR3 coding sequence is TGCGCCAGCAGCCCATCCAGGCAGGGGCAGGACACTGAAGCTTTCTTT.

V usage is TRBV7-8 and J usage is TRBJ1-2, with TRBD1 matching 10 bases. The CDR3 is 13 residues long. Trimming cost V 9 bases and J 3 bases; bases outside gene matches: 4. Germline V gene lookup returns CDR1 SGHVS and CDR2 FQNEAQ. The CDR3: CASRQGADYGYTF. The CDR3 nucleotides read TGTGCCAGTAGACAGGGGGCGGACTATGGCTACACCTTC. The variable domain in full, with the rest retrieved from reference TRBV7-8 and TRBJ1-2, is GAGVSQSPRYKVAKRGQDVALRCDPISGHVSLFWYQQALGQGPEFLTYFQNEAQLDKSGLPSDRFFAERPEGSVSTLKIQRTQQEDSAVYLCASRQGADYGYTFGSGTRLTVV.

The V call is TRBV5-4, the J call TRBJ2-2; the D is unclear. Germline V lookup: CDR1 SGHNT, CDR2 YYREEE (reference sequence). The CDR3 covers 16 residues. The V end lost 0 bases, the J end lost 0 bases, and 9 bases lay between the germline ends. The CDR3 sequence: CASSLVQSTNTGELFF. CDR3 sequence (DNA): TGTGCCAGCAGCTTGGTACAGAGCACGAACACCGGGGAGCTGTTTTTT.

The genes are TRBV10-3 and TRBJ2-1; 9 nucleotides align to TRBD2. Germline V gene lookup returns CDR1 ENHRY and CDR2 SYGVKD. J lost 5 bases, V lost 7 bases, and 6 bases had no gene match. The CDR3 extends over 14 amino acids. CDR3 nucleotide sequence: TGTGCCATCACCCCGAGACTAGCGGACAATGAGCAGTTCTTC. Translated: CAITPRLADNEQFF.

The J gene is TRBJ2-1, the V gene TRBV7-9; 8 nucleotides line up with TRBD2. The CDR3 sequence is 14 residues long. The germline V gene has CDR1 SEHNR and CDR2 FQNEAQ (reference sequence). With V trimmed by 5 bases and J by 9 bases, 9 bases remained unmatched. DNA for the CDR3: TGTGCCAGCAGCGGATTAGCGGGACCGGGTGAGCAGTTCTTC. This sequence encodes CASSGLAGPGEQFF.

The J gene is TRBJ1-3, the V gene TRBV6-6; TRBD1 is a possible D gene (6 bases). V lost 7 bases to trimming and J lost 0 bases, with 10 bases between them. This CDR3 region has 14 residues. The germline gives CDR1 MNHNY, CDR2 SVGAGI (reference sequence). CDR3 bases: TGTGCCAGCAAGGGACACCTCTCTGGAAACACCATATATTTT. Amino acids: CASKGHLSGNTIYF.

The J gene is TRBJ2-7, the V gene TRBV7-2, with 7 bases fitting TRBD1. The V segment lost 4 bases and the J segment 0 bases; nucleotides outside the gene matches: 15. The CDR3 is made up of 18 amino acids. CDR1 and CDR2 (germline): SGHTA, FQGNSA. The CDR3 reads CASSSARMGTASSYEQYF. The CDR3 coding sequence is TGTGCCAGCAGCTCCGCGAGAATGGGGACAGCCAGCTCCTACGAGCAGTACTTC.

The chain links TRBV2 to TRBJ2-5; 10 bases map to TRBD2. Trimming at V came to 0 bases and at J to 5 bases, leaving 0 bases not matched to a gene. The CDR3 contains 14 residues. Germline CDR1 is SNHLY and CDR2 is FYNNEI. This chain's CDR3 is CASSEATSGETQYF. For the CDR3, the DNA is TGTGCCAGCAGTGAAGCGACTAGCGGGGAGACCCAGTACTTC.

The CDR3 is CASSIAQGYEQYF. The CDR3 DNA follows: TGTGCCAGCAGCATTGCGCAGGGCTACGAGCAGTACTTC. The rearrangement joins TRBV5-7 to TRBJ2-7; perhaps TRBD1 as D (5 bases). TRBV5-7 is an open reading frame whose function is uncertain. The CDR3 is made up of 13 amino acids. V was clipped by 4 bases and J by 3 bases, with 11 bases between them.

The rearrangement uses TRBV27 and TRBJ2-7; possible D gene TRBD2, 5 bases. Trimming removed 1 base from V and 0 bases from J, with 13 bases in between. This CDR3 region has 16 residues. The germline V gene has CDR1 MNHEY and CDR2 SMNVEV (reference sequence). The CDR3 loop reads CASSLWWEMSSYEQYF. The CDR3 DNA is TGTGCCAGCAGTTTATGGTGGGAGATGAGCTCCTACGAGCAGTACTTC.

The V and J genes are TRBV9 and TRBJ2-7; TRBD1 aligns across 10 bases. Germline V gives CDR1 SGDLS, CDR2 YYNGEE. With V trimmed by 0 bases and J by 6 bases, 3 bases remained unmatched. The CDR3 covers 14 residues. Here the CDR3 reads CASSVEGQGSEQYF. The CDR3 DNA reads as TGTGCCAGCAGCGTAGAGGGACAGGGGTCCGAGCAGTACTTC.

The chain carries TRBV15 and TRBJ2-5; D might be TRBD2 (6 bases). The CDR3 length is 16 residues. V was shortened by 0 bases and J by 1 base, with 12 bases between the two germline ends. CDR1 is LNHNV, CDR2 YYDKDF, per germline (reference sequence). This chain's CDR3 is CATSRDLAASQETQYF. CDR3 in DNA: TGTGCCACCAGCAGAGATTTAGCGGCGAGCCAAGAGACCCAGTACTTC.

The J gene is TRBJ2-1, the V gene TRBV7-8; 8 bases agree with TRBD2. Trimming removed 6 bases from V and 8 bases from J; junction bases left unmatched: 12. CDR1 and CDR2 from the germline V gene are SGHVS and FQNEAQ. CDR3 length: 15 amino acids. The CDR3 here is CASSPGLVRVDEQFF. The CDR3 region has the DNA TGTGCCAGCAGTCCGGGACTAGTTAGGGTAGATGAGCAGTTCTTC.

The genes are TRBV5-1 and TRBJ2-1, with TRBD1 as a possible D gene (5 bases). Trimming removed 2 bases from V and 1 base from J, with 7 bases in between. The germline gives CDR1 SGHRS, CDR2 YFSETQ. CDR3 length: 14 amino acids. CDR3 DNA: TGCGCCAGCAGCTTTACAGGATCCTACAATGAGCAGTTCTTC. Translated, it gives CASSFTGSYNEQFF.

The chain uses TRBV5-1 and TRBJ1-3; D is uncertain. V was trimmed by 5 bases and J by 9 bases, leaving 12 bases between them. Per germline, CDR1 SGHRS and CDR2 YFSETQ. The CDR3 is 12 amino acids. As DNA, the CDR3 is TGCGCCAGCAGAGACGGGGTCGGCACCATATATTTT. Amino acids: CASRDGVGTIYF. The whole variable domain, filled in from reference TRBV5-1 and TRBJ1-3, reads KAGVTQTPRYLIKTRGQQVTLSCSPISGHRSVSWYQQTPGQGLQFLFEYFSETQRNKGNFPGRFSGRQFSNSRSEMNVSTLELGDSALYLCASRDGVGTIYFGEGSWLTVV.